The entry below describes one TCR beta chain. This specimen belongs to a study of CD8 T cells in Susac syndrome. Germline trimming cut 5 bases from V and 7 bases from J; bases unmatched to any gene: 6. Germline lookup yields CDR1 MNHEY and CDR2 SMNVEV (reference sequence). This CDR3 spans 13 amino acids. A quantity of roughly 0.5 to 1 ug RNA underwent reverse transcription using random hexamers. The authors amplified TCR beta CDR3 across 54 Vbeta and 13 Jbeta using immunoSEQ multiplex PCR. TCRdb used MiXCR to reprocess the immunoSEQ multiplex PCR reads, holding one entry per CDR3 protein. This table holds 150,000 to 200,000 distinct CDR3 sequences, over 85% found once. The authors sequenced TCR beta from blood CD8+ and CD4+ T cells. TEMRA cells were FACS-enriched and CD8+ and CD4+ T cells negatively isolated.

Sequenced material: CD4+ T cells from PBMCs. V and J are TRBV27 and TRBJ2-7; TRBD1 agrees at 9 bases. The TCR was taken from a human donor in good health. Here the CDR3 DNA reads TGTGCCAGCAGTGACTACAGGGGGCGTGAGCAGTACTTC. It encodes CASSDYRGREQYF.